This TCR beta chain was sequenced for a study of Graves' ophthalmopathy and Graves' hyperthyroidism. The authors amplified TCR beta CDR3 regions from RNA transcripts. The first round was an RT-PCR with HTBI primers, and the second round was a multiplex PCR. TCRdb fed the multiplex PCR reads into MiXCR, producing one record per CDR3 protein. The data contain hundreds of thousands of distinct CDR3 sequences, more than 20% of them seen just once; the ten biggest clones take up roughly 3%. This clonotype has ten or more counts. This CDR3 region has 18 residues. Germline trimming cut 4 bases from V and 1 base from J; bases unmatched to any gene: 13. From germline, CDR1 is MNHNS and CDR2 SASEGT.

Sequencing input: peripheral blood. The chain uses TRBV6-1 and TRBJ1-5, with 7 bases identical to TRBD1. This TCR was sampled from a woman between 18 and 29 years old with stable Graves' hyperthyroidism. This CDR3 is CASSVEGARYWSNQPQHF. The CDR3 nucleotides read TGTGCCAGCAGTGTTGAGGGGGCGAGATATTGGAGCAATCAGCCCCAGCATTTT.